Given below is one T cell receptor beta chain in context. As processed by the authors: Estimation of nucleated cell counts relied on the amplification of reference gene primers. The protocol was immunoSEQ multiplex PCR, while the TCRdb copy is restricted to in-frame clones and leaves out a portion. D and trimming were read from the DNA, whereas the V and J calls and clone size are those reported in that table. The table has 200,000 to 300,000 clones, roughly nine tenths seen once. CDR1 and CDR2 from the germline V gene are SGHTA and FQGNSA. The CDR3 loop spans 16 amino acids. Trimming took off 3 bases at V and 7 bases at J, with 21 bases between the two ends. The data stem from a study of blood T cell repertoires in COVID-19. The overall study: The analysed material was cDNA or gDNA that came from T cells, B-cell-depleted T cells, or PBMCs.

The chain carries TRBV7-2 and TRBJ1-2; D unresolved. The receptor was isolated from a man younger than 35 with active or convalescent COVID-19. The specimen was peripheral blood. The CDR3 loop reads CASSFSVTPRNGGYTF. DNA for the CDR3: TGTGCCAGCAGCTTTTCCGTCACGCCAAGAAACGGTGGCTACACCTTC.